The entry that follows covers one TCR beta chain sequence. Its antigen remains unidentified. This entry belongs to a study of cytomegalovirus exposure and HLA in healthy donors. Researchers ran the PCR with 60 Vbeta and 13 Jbeta primers. Produced via immunoSEQ multiplex PCR; TCRdb's table is partial and in-frame only. The repertoire has 100,000 or so clones, more than 70% of them found once; the top ten carry approximately 2.2%. Looked up from germline, CDR1 is SQVTM and CDR2 is ANQGSEA. V lost 7 bases, J lost 8 bases, and 15 bases lay in between. This CDR3 region has 12 residues. Findings of the study overall: The productive fraction for most TCR beta V segments was about 87% or about 30% in an earlier analysis.

The chain uses TRBV29-1 and TRBJ2-1; weak D call: TRBD2 (5 bases). This TCR came from a man aged 30-40 years in good health and CMV-seronegative. The sample taken for sequencing was PBMCs. The DNA for the CDR3 is TGCAGCGCACCCCTAGCTGGATATGAGCAGTTCTTC. Its translation is CSAPLAGYEQFF.